These 3 T cell receptor beta chains were sequenced from one sample in a study of cytomegalovirus exposure and HLA in healthy donors. It was with 60 Vbeta and 13 Jbeta primers that the PCR ran. Using immunoSEQ multiplex PCR, the repertoire was profiled, and TCRdb retains in-frame clones only, with some absent. Its table lists around 80,000 clones. The sequencing sample was made of PBMCs. The receptor set was obtained from a man between 35 and 55 years old in good health and CMV-seronegative.

This chain uses TRBV4-3 with TRBJ2-3; TRBD2 is a possible D gene (6 bases). Germline values: CDR1 LGHNA, CDR2 YSLEER. V lost 1 base and J lost 6, with 11 bases in between. The CDR3 spans 14 residues. In DNA, the CDR3 is TGCGCCAGCAGCCAAGCCCGGGGGAGGGATACGCAGTATTTT. Translating gives CASSQARGRDTQYF.

This chain uses TRBV11-2 with TRBJ2-6; tentatively, D is TRBD1 (6 bases). This CDR3 is 15 amino acids long. Between the trimmed V and J ends, which lost 1 base and 2 bases, there was a span of 6 bases. Germline V lookup: CDR1 SGHAT, CDR2 FQNNGV. CDR3 nucleotides: TGTGCCAGCAGCTTAGCAGGGGCTGGGGCCAACGTCCTGACTTTC. This sequence encodes CASSLAGAGANVLTF.

The chain links TRBV28 to TRBJ2-7; a weak D match, TRBD2 (5 bases). V lost 6 bases, J lost 6 bases, and 15 bases lay in between. The CDR3 is 13 residues long. Germline CDR1 is MDHEN and CDR2 is SYDVKM. This chain's CDR3 is CASRLDLLGEQYF. Written as DNA, the CDR3 is TGTGCCAGCAGGCTGGACTTACTCGGCGAGCAGTACTTC.